These T cell receptor beta chains were read from a single sample in a study of blood T cells in healthy people across ages. TCRdb passed the 5' RACE reads through MiXCR, listing each CDR3 protein once. The table records hundreds of thousands of distinct CDR3 sequences, roughly half of them present only once. Specimen: blood. The source is a woman at least 80 years old in good health. Each CDR3 is given with its conserved first and last residue. Each record gives: J gene, V gene, D gene, CDR3 length, clone size, CDR3 protein, CDR3 DNA. A D gene is named only where the DNA matches it firmly. Only some rows state a clone size, as once, few, many or a class for expanded clones.

J: TRBJ2-1
V: TRBV5-1
D: .
length: 15
size: few
CDR3: CASSLANPGDNEQFF
DNA: TGCGCCAGCAGCTTGGCCAACCCCGGCGACAATGAGCAGTTCTTC

J: TRBJ2-2
V: TRBV5-1
D: TRBD1
length: 16
size: .
CDR3: CASSLKTGGYTGELFF
DNA: TGCGCCAGCAGCCTGAAAACAGGGGGATACACCGGGGAGCTGTTTTTT

J: TRBJ1-1
V: TRBV5-1
D: .
length: 13
size: .
CDR3: CASSPWENTEAFF
DNA: TGCGCCAGCAGCCCGTGGGAGAACACTGAAGCTTTCTTT

J: TRBJ2-7
V: TRBV28
D: .
length: 15
size: .
CDR3: CASRDRILRLGEQYF
DNA: TGTGCCAGCCGGGACCGGATTTTGCGTCTTGGCGAGCAGTACTTC

J: TRBJ2-7
V: TRBV20-1
D: .
length: 14
size: many
CDR3: CSARLGASVYEQYF
DNA: TGCAGTGCTAGACTGGGGGCTTCGGTGTACGAGCAGTACTTC

J: TRBJ1-2
V: TRBV6-5
D: TRBD1
length: 14
size: .
CDR3: CASSSVGTGGGYTF
DNA: TGTGCCAGCAGTTCGGTCGGGACAGGGGGTGGCTACACCTTC

J: TRBJ1-2
V: TRBV6-1
D: .
length: 14
size: .
CDR3: CASSREGEGYGYTF
DNA: TGTGCCAGCAGCCGAGAGGGGGAGGGCTATGGCTACACCTTC

J: TRBJ1-2
V: TRBV6-5
D: .
length: 13
size: .
CDR3: CASSLQGPHGYTF
DNA: TGTGCCAGCAGCTTGCAGGGTCCACATGGCTACACCTTC

J: TRBJ1-2
V: TRBV28
D: .
length: 15
size: once
CDR3: CASSSLGAGESGYTF
DNA: TGTGCCAGCAGTTCTCTAGGGGCCGGGGAAAGTGGCTACACCTTC

J: TRBJ2-7
V: TRBV9
D: TRBD1
length: 15
size: few
CDR3: CASSVDRGRFYEQYF
DNA: TGTGCCAGCAGCGTCGACAGGGGACGCTTCTACGAGCAGTACTTC

J: TRBJ2-1
V: TRBV9
D: .
length: 13
size: many
CDR3: CASSVDGYNEQFF
DNA: TGTGCCAGCAGCGTGGACGGTTACAATGAGCAGTTCTTC

J: TRBJ2-7
V: TRBV6-6
D: .
length: 13
size: many
CDR3: CASSPRTEYEQYF
DNA: TGTGCCAGCAGTCCTCGGACCGAGTACGAGCAGTACTTC

J: TRBJ2-1
V: TRBV29-1
D: TRBD1
length: 13
size: many
CDR3: CSADRVPYNEQFF
DNA: TGCAGCGCCGACAGGGTCCCCTACAATGAGCAGTTCTTC

J: TRBJ1-6
V: TRBV10-3
D: .
length: 15
size: .
CDR3: CAISERTVWNSPLHF
DNA: TGTGCCATCAGTGAGCGGACAGTTTGGAATTCACCCCTCCACTTT